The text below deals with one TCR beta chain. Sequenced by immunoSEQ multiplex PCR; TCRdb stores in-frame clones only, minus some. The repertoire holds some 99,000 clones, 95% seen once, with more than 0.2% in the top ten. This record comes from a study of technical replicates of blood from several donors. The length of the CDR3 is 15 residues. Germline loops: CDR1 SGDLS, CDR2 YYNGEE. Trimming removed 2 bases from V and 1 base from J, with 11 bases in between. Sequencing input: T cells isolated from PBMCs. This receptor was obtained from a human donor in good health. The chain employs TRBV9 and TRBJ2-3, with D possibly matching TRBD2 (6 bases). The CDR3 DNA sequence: TGTGCCAGCAGCGTTGGGGGGTACGGCACAGATACGCAGTATTTT. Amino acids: CASSVGGYGTDTQYF. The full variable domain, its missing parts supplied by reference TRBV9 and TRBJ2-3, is DSGVTQTPKHLITATGQRVTLRCSPRSGDLSVYWYQQSLDQGLQFLIQYYNGEERAKGNILERFSAQQFPDLHSELNLSSLELGDSALYFCASSVGGYGTDTQYFGPGTRLTVL.